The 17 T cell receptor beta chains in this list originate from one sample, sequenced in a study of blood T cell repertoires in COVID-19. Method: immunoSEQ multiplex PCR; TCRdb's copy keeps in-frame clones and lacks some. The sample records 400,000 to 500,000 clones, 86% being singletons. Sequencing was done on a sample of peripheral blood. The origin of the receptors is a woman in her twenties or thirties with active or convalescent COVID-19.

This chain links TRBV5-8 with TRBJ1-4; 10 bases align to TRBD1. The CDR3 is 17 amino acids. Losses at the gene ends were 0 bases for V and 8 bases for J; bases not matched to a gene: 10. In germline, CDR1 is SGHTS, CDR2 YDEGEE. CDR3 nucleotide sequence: TGTGCCAGCAGCTTGGGCGCCGGGACAGGGGTACCCGAAAAACTGTTTTTT. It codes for CASSLGAGTGVPEKLFF.

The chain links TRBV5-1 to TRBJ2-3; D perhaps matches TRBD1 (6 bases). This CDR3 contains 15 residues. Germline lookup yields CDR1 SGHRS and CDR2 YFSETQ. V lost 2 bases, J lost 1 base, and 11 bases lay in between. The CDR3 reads CASSFPEGGTDTQYF. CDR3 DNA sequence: TGCGCCAGCAGCTTCCCAGAGGGGGGCACAGATACGCAGTATTTT.

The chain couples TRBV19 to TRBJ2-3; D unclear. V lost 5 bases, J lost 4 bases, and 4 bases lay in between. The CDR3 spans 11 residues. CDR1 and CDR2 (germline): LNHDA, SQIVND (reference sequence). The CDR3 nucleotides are TGTGCCAGTAGTGTCGCAGATACGCAGTATTTT. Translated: CASSVADTQYF.

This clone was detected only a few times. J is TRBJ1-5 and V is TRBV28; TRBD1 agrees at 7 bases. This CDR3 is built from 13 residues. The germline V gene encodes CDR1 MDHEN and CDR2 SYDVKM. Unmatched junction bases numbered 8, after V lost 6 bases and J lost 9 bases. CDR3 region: CASREGGTGPQHF. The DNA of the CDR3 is TGTGCCAGCAGAGAAGGGGGCACAGGGCCCCAGCATTTT.

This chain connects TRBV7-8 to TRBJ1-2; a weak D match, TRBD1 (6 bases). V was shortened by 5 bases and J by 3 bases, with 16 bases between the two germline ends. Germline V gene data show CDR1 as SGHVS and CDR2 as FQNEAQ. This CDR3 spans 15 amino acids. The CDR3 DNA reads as TGTGCCAGCAGCCCAGACGTCGGACAGCACTATGGCTACACCTTC. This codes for CASSPDVGQHYGYTF.

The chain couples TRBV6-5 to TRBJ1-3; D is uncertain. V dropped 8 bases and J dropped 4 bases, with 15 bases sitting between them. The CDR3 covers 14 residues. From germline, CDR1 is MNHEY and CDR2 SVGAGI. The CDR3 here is CASAVGGNGNTIYF. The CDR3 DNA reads TGTGCCAGCGCCGTAGGAGGGAACGGAAACACCATATATTTT.

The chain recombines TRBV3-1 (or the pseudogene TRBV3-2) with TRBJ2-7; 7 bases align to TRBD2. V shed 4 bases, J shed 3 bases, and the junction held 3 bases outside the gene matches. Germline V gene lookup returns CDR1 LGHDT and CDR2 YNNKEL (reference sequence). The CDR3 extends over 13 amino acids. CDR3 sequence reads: CASSPSGGYEQYF. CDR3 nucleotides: TGTGCCAGCAGCCCTTCGGGGGGCTACGAGCAGTACTTC.

CDR3 in DNA: TGTGCCAGCAGTCGGGACTCAAACAATGAGCAGTTCTTC. Amino acid sequence: CASSRDSNNEQFF. The chain carries TRBV12-3 or TRBV12-4 and TRBJ2-1; perhaps TRBD2 as D (6 bases). CDR3 length: 13 amino acids. V was trimmed by 5 bases and J by 5 bases, leaving 10 bases between them.

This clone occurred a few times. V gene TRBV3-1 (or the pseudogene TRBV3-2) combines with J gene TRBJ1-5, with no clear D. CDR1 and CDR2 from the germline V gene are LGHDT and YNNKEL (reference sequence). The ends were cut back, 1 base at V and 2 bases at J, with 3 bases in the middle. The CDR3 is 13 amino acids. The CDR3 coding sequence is TGTGCCAGCAGCCAAGCAGGCAATCAGCCCCAGCATTTT. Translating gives CASSQAGNQPQHF.

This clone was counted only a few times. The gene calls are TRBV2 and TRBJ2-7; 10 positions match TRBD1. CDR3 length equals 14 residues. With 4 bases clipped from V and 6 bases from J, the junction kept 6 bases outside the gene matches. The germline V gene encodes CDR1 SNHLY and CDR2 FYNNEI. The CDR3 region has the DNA TGTGCCAGCAGTGTTGAATGGACAGGGGGCGAGCAGTACTTC. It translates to CASSVEWTGGEQYF.

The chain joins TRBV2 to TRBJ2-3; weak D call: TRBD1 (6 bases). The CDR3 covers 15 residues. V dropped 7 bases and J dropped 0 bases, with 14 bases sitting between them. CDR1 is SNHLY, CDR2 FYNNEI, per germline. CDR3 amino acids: CASKEQGSSTDTQYF. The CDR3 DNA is TGTGCCAGCAAAGAACAGGGATCTAGCACAGATACGCAGTATTTT.

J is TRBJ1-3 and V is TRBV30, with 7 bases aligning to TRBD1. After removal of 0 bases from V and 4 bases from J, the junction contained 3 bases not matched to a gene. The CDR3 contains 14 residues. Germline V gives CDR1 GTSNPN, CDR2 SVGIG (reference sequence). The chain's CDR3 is CAWSVQGLGNTIYF. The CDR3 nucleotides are TGTGCCTGGAGTGTACAGGGGCTAGGAAACACCATATATTTT.

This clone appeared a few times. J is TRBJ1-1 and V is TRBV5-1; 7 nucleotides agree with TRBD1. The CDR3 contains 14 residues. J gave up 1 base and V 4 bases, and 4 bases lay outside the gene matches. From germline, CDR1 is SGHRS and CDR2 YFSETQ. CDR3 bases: TGCGCCAGCAGCCTACGACAGGGGAACACTGAAGCTTTCTTT. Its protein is CASSLRQGNTEAFF.

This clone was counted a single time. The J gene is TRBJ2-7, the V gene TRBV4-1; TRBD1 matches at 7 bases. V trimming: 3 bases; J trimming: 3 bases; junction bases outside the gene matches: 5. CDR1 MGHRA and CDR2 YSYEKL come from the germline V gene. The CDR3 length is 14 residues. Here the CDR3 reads CASSHETGSYEQYF. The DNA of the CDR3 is TGCGCCAGCAGCCATGAGACAGGGAGCTACGAGCAGTACTTC.

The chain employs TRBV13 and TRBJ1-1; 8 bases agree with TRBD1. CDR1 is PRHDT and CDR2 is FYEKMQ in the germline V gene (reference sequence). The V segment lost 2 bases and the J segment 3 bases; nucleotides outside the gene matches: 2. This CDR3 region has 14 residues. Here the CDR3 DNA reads TGTGCCAGCAGCTTATTACAGGGGGACACTGAAGCTTTCTTT. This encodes CASSLLQGDTEAFF.

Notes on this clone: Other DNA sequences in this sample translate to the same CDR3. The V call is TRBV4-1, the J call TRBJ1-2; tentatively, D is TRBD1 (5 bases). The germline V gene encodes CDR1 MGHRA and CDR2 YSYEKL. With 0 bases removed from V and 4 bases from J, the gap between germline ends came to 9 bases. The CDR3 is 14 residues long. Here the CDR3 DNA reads TGCGCCAGCAGCCAAGAGGGGCAGATCTATGGCTACACCTTC. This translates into CASSQEGQIYGYTF.

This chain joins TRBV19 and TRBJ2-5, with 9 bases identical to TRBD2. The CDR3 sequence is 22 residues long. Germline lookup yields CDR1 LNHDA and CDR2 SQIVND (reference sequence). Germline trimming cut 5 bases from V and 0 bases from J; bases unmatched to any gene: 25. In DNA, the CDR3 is TGTGCCAGTAGTTTGGTGTCTGTCGGCGGGAGGGCTAGGTTGCGCCACCAAGAGACCCAGTACTTC. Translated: CASSLVSVGGRARLRHQETQYF.